Following are 29 T cell receptor beta chains from one sample sequenced in a study of blood T cells in healthy people across ages. A second PCR, run for roughly 7 to 11 cycles, used a sample-barcoded 5' primer plus a J-beta primer mix. From the 5' RACE reads, TCRdb called clonotypes with MiXCR, one entry per CDR3 protein. Of about 970,000 distinct CDR3 sequences listed, roughly 51% are singletons. The specimen sequenced was blood. Receptor source: a woman aged 55-69 years in good health.

This clonotype was observed many times. The rearrangement links TRBV3-1 to TRBJ2-7, with 9 nucleotides matching TRBD2. Trimming removed 3 bases from V and 4 bases from J; junction bases left unmatched: 4. Germline CDR1 and CDR2: LGHDT and YNNKEL (reference sequence). The CDR3 is 14 amino acids. The CDR3 here is CASSQGLASYEQYF. CDR3 DNA sequence: TGTGCCAGCAGCCAGGGACTAGCATCGTACGAGCAGTACTTC.

This sequence joins TRBV20-1 and TRBJ2-4; 7 nucleotides line up with TRBD2. TRBJ2-7 explains the end of the DNA better; the J call may be wrong. Germline V lookup: CDR1 DFQATT, CDR2 SNEGSKA (reference sequence). The CDR3 runs 13 residues. As DNA, the CDR3 is TGCAGTGCTAGTAGAGGGAGGGTATACGAGCAGTACTTC. This codes for CSASRGRVYEQYF.

V and J are TRBV20-1 and TRBJ2-4; D ambiguous. Germline V lookup: CDR1 DFQATT, CDR2 SNEGSKA (reference sequence). The CDR3 sequence is 17 residues long. Trimming shortened V by 1 base and J by 0 bases, and 16 bases separated the two germline ends. The CDR3 region is CSARASGRSLAKNIQYF. CDR3 sequence (DNA): TGCAGTGCTAGAGCGTCGGGCCGGAGTCTAGCCAAAAACATTCAGTACTTC.

In nucleotides, the CDR3 is TGCGCCAGCAGCTTGGGGGGGATTCTAGGAGGCTACACCTTC. Protein sequence: CASSLGGILGGYTF. V and J are TRBV5-1 and TRBJ1-2, with TRBD1 as a possible D gene (5 bases). This CDR3 has 14 amino acids. Deletions cut 0 bases from V and 8 bases from J, with 14 bases between. The germline gives CDR1 SGHRS, CDR2 YFSETQ.

There are many counts of this clonotype. V is TRBV29-1 and J is TRBJ2-7; TRBD2 is a possible D gene (7 bases). Trimming removed 6 bases at V and 7 bases at J, with 13 bases between. The germline V gene encodes CDR1 SQVTM and CDR2 ANQGSEA. The CDR3 covers 11 residues. The CDR3 region has the DNA TGCAGCGTCCAAGGGGGGGATGAGCAGTACTTC. It codes for CSVQGGDEQYF.

This clonotype was found a few times. The chain joins TRBV25-1 to TRBJ2-7; D is unclear. The CDR3 is made up of 13 amino acids. Germline lookup yields CDR1 MGHDK and CDR2 SYGVNS. The ends were cut back, 5 bases at V and 4 bases at J, with 12 bases in the middle. The chain's CDR3 is CASSTWGKYEQYF. In nucleotides, the CDR3 is TGTGCCAGCAGTACGTGGGGTAAATACGAGCAGTACTTC.

V and J are TRBV4-3 and TRBJ2-2, with D possibly called TRBD1 or TRBD2 (7 bases each). The CDR3 runs to 17 residues. V dropped 5 bases and J dropped 4 bases, with 20 bases sitting between them. The germline gives CDR1 LGHNA, CDR2 YSLEER. CDR3 sequence: CASSKGASGGITGELFF. As DNA, the CDR3 is TGCGCCAGCAGCAAGGGGGCTAGCGGAGGGATCACCGGGGAGCTGTTTTTT.

This sequence joins TRBV4-2 and TRBJ1-1; no firm D call. V lost 8 bases and J 3 bases, leaving 13 bases between the germline ends. Germline V gives CDR1 LGHNA, CDR2 YNFKEQ. This CDR3 has 13 amino acids. The CDR3 reads CASSASRDTEAFF. CDR3 sequence (DNA): TGTGCCAGCTCGGCCTCGCGGGACACTGAAGCTTTCTTT.

V usage is TRBV6-2 or TRBV6-3 and J usage is TRBJ2-7, with 9 nucleotides matching TRBD2. CDR1 MNHEY and CDR2 SVGEGT come from the germline V gene. The CDR3 is 16 residues long. V lost 0 bases, J lost 5 bases, and 8 bases stayed unmatched. This CDR3 reads CASSYSSLAGTNEQYF. The CDR3 DNA reads TGTGCCAGCAGTTACTCGAGTCTAGCGGGGACTAACGAGCAGTACTTC.

V gene TRBV7-2 combines with J gene TRBJ1-3; the D gene is possibly TRBD1 (6 bases). Per the germline V gene, CDR1 is SGHTA and CDR2 is FQGNSA. V was clipped by 5 bases and J by 0 bases, with 11 bases between them. The length of the CDR3 is 15 residues. The CDR3 DNA follows: TGTGCCAGCAGCAACCAACAGGGCTCTGGAAACACCATATATTTT. Protein product: CASSNQQGSGNTIYF. The full variable domain, with the rest looked up from reference TRBV7-2 and TRBJ1-3, is GAGVSQSPSNKVTEKGKDVELRCDPISGHTALYWYRQSLGQGLEFLIYFQGNSAPDKSGLPSDRFSAERTGGSVSTLTIQRTQQEDSAVYLCASSNQQGSGNTIYFGEGSWLTVV.

The chain carries TRBV11-1 and TRBJ2-1, with 7 bases fitting TRBD1. CDR1 is SGHAT and CDR2 is FQDESV in the germline V gene (reference sequence). The CDR3 spans 12 residues. The V gene end was trimmed by 5 bases and the J gene end by 8 bases; junction bases not matched to a gene: 3. CDR3 sequence: CASSQDRDEQFF. The CDR3 coding sequence is TGTGCCAGCAGCCAAGACAGGGATGAGCAGTTCTTC. The full variable domain, completed using reference TRBV11-1 and TRBJ2-1, is EAEVAQSPRYKITEKSQAVAFWCDPISGHATLYWYRQILGQGPELLVQFQDESVVDDSQLPKDRFSAERLKGVDSTLKIQPAELGDSAMYLCASSQDRDEQFFGPGTRLTVL.

On this clonotype itself: At one end, the junction sequence differs from germline, possibly due to a read error. The V gene is TRBV2, the J gene TRBJ1-2; D uncertain. CDR1 is SNHLY and CDR2 is FYNNEI in the germline V gene. The CDR3 spans 13 residues. Here the CDR3 reads CASSEREYYGHTF. CDR3 in DNA: TGTGCCAGCAGTGAGAGGGAGTACTATGGCCACACCTTC.

This clonotype was observed many times. The genes are TRBV28 and TRBJ2-7, with D possibly matching TRBD1 (6 bases). CDR1 is MDHEN and CDR2 is SYDVKM in the germline V gene. The CDR3 is 11 residues long. The V and J ends lost 11 bases and 3 bases respectively, with 11 bases between them. In nucleotides, the CDR3 is TGTGCCGTGGGACAAAACTACGAGCAGTACTTC. This gives the protein CAVGQNYEQYF.

V and J are TRBV20-1 and TRBJ2-7; 8 bases line up with TRBD2. CDR1 DFQATT and CDR2 SNEGSKA come from the germline V gene (reference sequence). V dropped 0 bases and J dropped 3; count of bases not matched to a gene: 10. The CDR3 is made up of 16 amino acids. The CDR3 bases are TGCAGTGCTAGAGATTCGGGGATTAGCGGGAACTACGAGCAGTACTTC. This translates into CSARDSGISGNYEQYF.

This sequence joins TRBV20-1 and TRBJ2-5; 9 bases align to TRBD1. The germline gives CDR1 DFQATT, CDR2 SNEGSKA (reference sequence). The CDR3 is made up of 16 amino acids. V shed 2 bases and J 5 bases; nucleotides not matched to a gene: 12. The DNA for the CDR3 is TGCAGTGCTAGACAAAGGGACAGGGAGTTTGAGGAGACCCAGTACTTC. It yields the protein CSARQRDREFEETQYF.

V and J are TRBV4-1 and TRBJ1-2; 7 nucleotides agree with TRBD1. The junction had 10 bases not matched to a gene; V was cut back by 1 base and J by 5 bases. CDR1 MGHRA and CDR2 YSYEKL come from the germline V gene. CDR3 length equals 16 residues. The CDR3 sequence is CASSQGPGQSSYGYTF. Written as DNA, the CDR3 is TGCGCCAGCAGCCAAGGTCCGGGACAGAGTTCTTATGGCTACACCTTC.

This clonotype was recorded once. This chain's CDR3 is CAWNRDRVSGELFF. The CDR3 nucleotides are TGTGCCTGGAACCGGGACCGGGTCTCCGGGGAGCTGTTTTTT. The chain uses TRBV30 and TRBJ2-2; D possibly uses TRBD1 or TRBD2 (5 bases each). There are 14 residues in the CDR3. The germline V and J ends were trimmed by 4 bases and 6 bases, with 15 bases remaining between them. Germline CDR1 reads GTSNPN; CDR2 reads SVGIG (reference sequence).

This sequence joins TRBV6-2 or TRBV6-3 and TRBJ2-1, with 7 bases aligning to TRBD2. Germline V gene sequence: CDR1 MNHEY, CDR2 SVGEGT. The CDR3 length is 15 residues. The junction had 7 bases not matched to a gene; V was cut back by 7 bases and J by 1 base. DNA for the CDR3: TGTGCCAGCACCCTAACTAGCGCTTCCTACAATGAGCAGTTCTTC. This translates into CASTLTSASYNEQFF.

The chain uses TRBV7-9 and TRBJ2-7; TRBD1 agrees at 10 bases. Per germline, CDR1 SEHNR and CDR2 FQNEAQ (reference sequence). The ends lost 5 bases at V and 2 bases at J; junction bases unmatched: 9. The CDR3 sequence is 16 residues long. CDR3: CASSTRDRGLPYEQYF. In DNA, the CDR3 is TGTGCCAGCAGCACCCGGGACAGGGGTCTCCCCTACGAGCAGTACTTC.

This clonotype was detected a few times. The chain recombines TRBV6-2 or TRBV6-3 with TRBJ2-1, with 11 bases matching TRBD2. Germline V gene data show CDR1 as MNHEY and CDR2 as SVGEGT. The CDR3 consists of 15 residues. The J segment lost 4 bases and the V segment lost 6 bases, leaving 5 bases of the junction unmatched. CDR3 nucleotide sequence: TGTGCCAGCAGACCCGGGACTAGCGGATACAATGAGCAGTTCTTC. It encodes CASRPGTSGYNEQFF.

V and J are TRBV3-1 and TRBJ2-1; D tentatively reads TRBD1 or TRBD2 (6 bases each). The CDR3 sequence is 16 residues long. Germline CDR1 LGHDT, CDR2 YNNKEL (reference sequence). The V end was cut by 4 bases, the J end by 3 bases, with 16 bases between. The CDR3: CASSPRGGTLYNEQFF. CDR3 DNA: TGTGCCAGCAGCCCCAGAGGGGGGACCCTCTACAATGAGCAGTTCTTC.

This chain links TRBV6-2 or TRBV6-3 with TRBJ2-7; D is possibly TRBD1 (8 bases). V gave up 7 bases and J gave up 12 bases, with 22 bases separating them. CDR3 length equals 13 residues. Germline CDR1 reads MNHEY; CDR2 reads SVGEGT. The CDR3: CASISRGRETLYF. As DNA, the CDR3 is TGTGCCAGCATCTCCAGGGGGCGGGAGACCCTGTACTTC.

The gene calls are TRBV5-1 and TRBJ2-5; D might be TRBD1 (8 bases). V lost 3 bases and J lost 2, with 20 bases in between. CDR1 is SGHRS, CDR2 YFSETQ, per germline. CDR3 length: 17 residues. CDR3 in DNA: TGCGCCAGCAGCTACTACCGGCAACAGGGGGGGCAAGAGACCCAGTACTTC. Amino acid sequence: CASSYYRQQGGQETQYF.

About this clonotype: Compared with germline, one end of the junction differs, possibly owing to a read error. J is TRBJ2-1 and V is TRBV20-1, with 11 positions matching TRBD2. Germline V gives CDR1 DFQATT, CDR2 SNEGSKA (reference sequence). The CDR3 extends over 17 amino acids. CDR3: CSARDLKTSGIYNGQFF. In DNA, the CDR3 is TGCAGTGCTAGAGATTTGAAGACTAGCGGGATCTACAATGGGCAGTTCTTC.

J is TRBJ1-1 and V is TRBV12-3 or TRBV12-4; D may be TRBD1 (5 bases). CDR3 length: 17 amino acids. The V end was cut by 2 bases, the J end by 1 base, with 17 bases between. CDR3 protein: CASSLWTWGGGNTEAFF. Here the CDR3 DNA reads TGTGCCAGCAGTTTATGGACATGGGGGGGGGGGAACACTGAAGCTTTCTTT.

The chain is built from TRBV6-6 and TRBJ2-3, with D possibly matching TRBD2 (5 bases). The germline V gene has CDR1 MNHNY and CDR2 SVGAGI (reference sequence). Trimming stripped 4 bases from V and 4 bases from J, with 15 bases between. The CDR3 is made up of 15 amino acids. DNA of the CDR3: TGTGCCAGCAGTTTCCTAGCTTCGATCGCAGATACGCAGTATTTT. This codes for CASSFLASIADTQYF.

In its sample, this clonotype was seen a few times. This chain joins TRBV10-3 and TRBJ2-3; the D gene is possibly TRBD1 (6 bases). Germline V gives CDR1 ENHRY, CDR2 SYGVKD. The CDR3 has 14 residues. Deletions cut 6 bases from V and 2 bases from J, with 12 bases between. DNA for the CDR3: TGTGCCATCAGAGTCGCAGGGGACACAGATACGCAGTATTTT. This sequence encodes CAIRVAGDTDTQYF.

The V call is TRBV5-4, the J call TRBJ2-7; a possible D gene is TRBD1 (5 bases). The DNA end is more similar to TRBJ2-5, so the J call may be wrong. The CDR3 loop spans 15 amino acids. Per the germline V gene, CDR1 is SGHNT and CDR2 is YYREEE (reference sequence). The CDR3 bases are TGTGCCAGCAGCCAAGTGGGGCTGGGACAAGAGACCCAGTACTTC. This sequence encodes CASSQVGLGQETQYF.

This clonotype was seen ten or more times. Sequence at one end of the junction differs from germline and may be a read error. V gene TRBV12-3 or TRBV12-4 combines with J gene TRBJ2-7, with D perhaps matching TRBD1 (5 bases). The CDR3 totals 13 residues. CDR3 DNA sequence: TGTGCCAGCAGGTTAGGGGCCCTCCACGAGCAGTACTTC. Residues: CASRLGALHEQYF.